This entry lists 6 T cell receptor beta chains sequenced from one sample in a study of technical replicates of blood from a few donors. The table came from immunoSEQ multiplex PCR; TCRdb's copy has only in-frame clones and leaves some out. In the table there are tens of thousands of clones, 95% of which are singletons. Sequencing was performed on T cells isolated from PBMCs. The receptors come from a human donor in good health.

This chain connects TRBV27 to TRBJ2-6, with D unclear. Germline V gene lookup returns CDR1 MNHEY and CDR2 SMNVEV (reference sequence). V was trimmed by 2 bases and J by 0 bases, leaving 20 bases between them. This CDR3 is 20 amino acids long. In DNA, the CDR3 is TGTGCCAGCAGTTTAATGTCCCAAGAACAGTCCTACTCTGGGGCCAACGTCCTGACTTTC. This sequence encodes CASSLMSQEQSYSGANVLTF. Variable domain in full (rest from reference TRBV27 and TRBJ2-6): EAQVTQNPRYLITVTGKKLTVTCSQNMNHEYMSWYRQDPGLGLRQIYYSMNVEVTDKGDVPEGYKVSRKEKRNFPLILESPSPNQTSLYFCASSLMSQEQSYSGANVLTFGAGSRLTVL.

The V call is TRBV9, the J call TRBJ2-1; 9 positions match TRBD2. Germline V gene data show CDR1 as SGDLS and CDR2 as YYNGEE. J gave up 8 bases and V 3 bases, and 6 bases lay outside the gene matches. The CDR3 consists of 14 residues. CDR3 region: CASSASGVRDEQFF. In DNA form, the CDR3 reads TGTGCCAGCAGCGCTAGCGGGGTCCGGGATGAGCAGTTCTTC.

CDR3: CASSIDRRDWELFF. Written as DNA, the CDR3 is TGTGCCAGCAGCATCGACCGGAGAGACTGGGAGCTGTTTTTT. The chain is built from TRBV5-4 and TRBJ2-2; D unclear. The V and J ends lost 4 bases and 9 bases respectively, with 16 bases between them. CDR3 length equals 14 residues. Germline V lookup: CDR1 SGHNT, CDR2 YYREEE (reference sequence).

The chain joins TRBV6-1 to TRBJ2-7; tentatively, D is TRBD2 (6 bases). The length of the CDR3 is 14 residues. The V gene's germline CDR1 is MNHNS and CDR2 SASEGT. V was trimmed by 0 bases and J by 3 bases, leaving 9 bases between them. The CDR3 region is CASSEAMRGYEQYF. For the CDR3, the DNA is TGTGCCAGCAGTGAAGCTATGCGGGGCTACGAGCAGTACTTC.

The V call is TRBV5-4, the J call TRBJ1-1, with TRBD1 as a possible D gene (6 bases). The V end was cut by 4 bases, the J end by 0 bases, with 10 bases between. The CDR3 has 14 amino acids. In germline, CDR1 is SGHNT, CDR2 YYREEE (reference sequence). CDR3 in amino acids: CASSSRGLNTEAFF. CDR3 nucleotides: TGTGCCAGCAGCAGCAGGGGTCTGAACACTGAAGCTTTCTTT. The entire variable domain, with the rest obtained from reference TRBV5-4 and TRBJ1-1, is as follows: ETGVTQSPTHLIKTRGQQVTLRCSSQSGHNTVSWYQQALGQGPQFIFQYYREEENGRGNFPPRFSGLQFPNYSSELNVNALELDDSALYLCASSSRGLNTEAFFGQGTRLTVV.

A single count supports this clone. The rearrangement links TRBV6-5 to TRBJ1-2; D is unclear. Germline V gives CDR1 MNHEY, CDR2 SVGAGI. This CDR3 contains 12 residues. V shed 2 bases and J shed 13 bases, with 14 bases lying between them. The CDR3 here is CASSYGPGYGTF. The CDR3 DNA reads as TGTGCCAGCAGTTACGGGCCGGGGTACGGCACCTTC.